This T cell receptor (beta chain) was captured in a study of cytomegalovirus exposure and HLA in healthy donors. Germline CDR1 reads SGDLS; CDR2 reads YYNGEE. Deletions cut 3 bases from V and 2 bases from J, with 15 bases between. The CDR3 has 15 residues. As regards this clone: Antigen unknown.

Study-wide points: Later work associated approximately 17,000 TCR beta sequences with HLA alleles at 0.05 false discovery rate. CMV serostatus was the sole immune exposure information available. Several of the most significant clusters appeared linked to common viral pathogens, based on a later analysis.

The primer mix had 60 Vbeta and 13 Jbeta primers. TCRdb's copy holds only in-frame clones and misses some; the assay was immunoSEQ multiplex PCR. The sample carries under 300,000 clones, under 80% recorded once. The sequencing sample was made of PBMCs. The source is a female donor in good health and CMV-seronegative. The chain is built from TRBV9 and TRBJ2-7; TRBD1 might be the D (5 bases). CDR3 DNA: TGTGCCAGCAGCGCCTTCGACAGCTTAACCTACGAGCAGTACTTC. It encodes CASSAFDSLTYEQYF.